This passage covers 13 T cell receptor beta chains from one sample sequenced in a study of cytomegalovirus exposure and HLA in healthy donors. TCRdb's table, derived via immunoSEQ multiplex PCR, lists solely in-frame clones and lacks some. The sample carries 150,000 to 200,000 clones, approximately 89% recorded once. Sequenced: PBMCs. The receptor set was obtained from a woman younger than 30 in good health and CMV-seropositive.

The chain employs TRBV6-1 and TRBJ2-1; TRBD1 agrees at 10 bases. Germline V CDR1 and CDR2: MNHNS, SASEGT. V lost 11 bases to trimming and J lost 5 bases; unmatched junction nucleotides: 9. CDR3 size: 14 residues. CDR3 DNA: TGTGCCGGAGAACCGGGACAGGGGAACAATGAGCAGTTCTTC. This gives the protein CAGEPGQGNNEQFF.

This chain joins TRBV6-5 and TRBJ1-4; possible D gene TRBD1, 5 bases. The CDR3 covers 14 residues. Germline CDR1 reads MNHEY; CDR2 reads SVGAGI. The V end lost 4 bases, the J end lost 4 bases, and 10 bases lay between the germline ends. CDR3 nucleotides: TGTGCCAGCAGTTCCACAGGATTTAATGAAAAACTGTTTTTT. Protein sequence: CASSSTGFNEKLFF.

This chain uses TRBV7-2 with TRBJ2-3, with D uncertain. This CDR3 contains 13 residues. The germline V gene encodes CDR1 SGHTA and CDR2 FQGNSA. Between the trimmed V and J ends, which lost 3 bases and 6 bases, there was a span of 10 bases. The CDR3 is CASSFDMSDTQYF. The CDR3, as DNA: TGTGCCAGCAGCTTCGACATGTCGGATACGCAGTATTTT.

V and J are TRBV18 and TRBJ1-2; no clear D gene. V lost 6 bases to trimming and J lost 6 bases, with 14 bases between them. Germline CDR1 reads KGHSH; CDR2 reads LQKENI. The CDR3 extends over 13 amino acids. CDR3 region: CASSPLPRDGYTF. CDR3 nucleotide sequence: TGTGCCAGCTCTCCCCTACCGAGGGATGGCTACACCTTC.

V gene TRBV28 combines with J gene TRBJ2-7, with D perhaps matching TRBD2 (6 bases). The V end lost 8 bases, the J end lost 6 bases, and 17 bases lay between the germline ends. The germline V gene encodes CDR1 MDHEN and CDR2 SYDVKM. This CDR3 region has 13 residues. The CDR3 is CASRPGTGSEQYF. The CDR3 bases are TGTGCCAGCCGCCCCGGGACTGGGAGCGAGCAGTACTTC.

The chain carries TRBV19 and TRBJ2-7; the D gene is possibly TRBD1 (5 bases). The V end lost 3 bases, the J end lost 2 bases, and 14 bases lay between the germline ends. The CDR3 is made up of 15 amino acids. Looked up from germline, CDR1 is LNHDA and CDR2 is SQIVND (reference sequence). In DNA form, the CDR3 reads TGTGCCAGTAGTATCGACAGTTCTGGGACCTACGAGCAGTACTTC. Its protein is CASSIDSSGTYEQYF.

The rearrangement joins TRBV7-8 to TRBJ2-7, with 9 positions matching TRBD2. The CDR3 consists of 12 residues. Germline V lookup: CDR1 SGHVS, CDR2 FQNEAQ. The junction had 5 bases not matched to a gene; V was cut back by 2 bases and J by 12 bases. This CDR3 is CASSLTLAGPYF. The CDR3 DNA reads as TGTGCCAGCAGCTTAACCCTAGCGGGACCGTACTTC.

The chain links TRBV5-4 to TRBJ1-4; 7 positions agree with TRBD1. Germline V gives CDR1 SGHNT, CDR2 YYREEE (reference sequence). Trimming cost V 5 bases and J 8 bases; bases outside gene matches: 6. The CDR3 has 13 amino acids. CDR3 region: CASSGQEEEKLFF. CDR3 sequence (DNA): TGTGCCAGCAGTGGACAGGAGGAGGAAAAACTGTTTTTT. Using reference TRBV5-4 and TRBJ1-4 for the parts outside the CDR3, the full variable domain is ETGVTQSPTHLIKTRGQQVTLRCSSQSGHNTVSWYQQALGQGPQFIFQYYREEENGRGNFPPRFSGLQFPNYSSELNVNALELDDSALYLCASSGQEEEKLFFGSGTQLSVL.

The chain combines TRBV6-6 with TRBJ1-2, with D possibly being TRBD1 (6 bases). The CDR3 spans 16 residues. Trimming shortened V by 1 base and J by 6 bases, and 18 bases separated the two germline ends. Germline V gives CDR1 MNHNY, CDR2 SVGAGI (reference sequence). CDR3 amino acids: CASSYYNQQGADGYTF. CDR3 nucleotide sequence: TGTGCCAGCAGTTACTATAACCAACAGGGTGCGGATGGCTACACCTTC.

The genes are TRBV18 and TRBJ2-1; 9 positions match TRBD2. Losses at the gene ends were 1 base for V and 5 bases for J; bases not matched to a gene: 0. The CDR3 length is 14 residues. The germline CDR1 and CDR2 sequences are KGHSH and LQKENI. The CDR3 spells CASSPLAGDNEQFF. The CDR3 coding sequence is TGTGCCAGCTCACCACTAGCGGGAGACAATGAGCAGTTCTTC.

Turning to this clone: This sample includes further DNA sequences coding for the same CDR3. The chain combines TRBV4-1 with TRBJ2-5, with TRBD2 matching over 10 bases. Germline CDR1 MGHRA, CDR2 YSYEKL. The CDR3 runs to 15 residues. J was trimmed by 3 bases and V by 1 base; bases with no gene match: 2. CDR3 nucleotide sequence: TGCGCCAGCAGCCAAGTTGGACTAGCGGAAGAGACCCAGTACTTC. It encodes CASSQVGLAEETQYF.

The V and J genes are TRBV12-5 and TRBJ1-1; the D gene is possibly TRBD1 (5 bases). The CDR3 extends over 14 amino acids. The germline V gene has CDR1 LGHNT and CDR2 FRNRAP. V was cut by 2 bases and J by 7 bases, with 14 bases left in between. The CDR3 DNA sequence: TGTGCTAGTGGTTTGTCCTTGGAGGGGAATGAAGCTTTCTTT. This translates into CASGLSLEGNEAFF.

This clone was recorded only once. The chain joins TRBV5-1 to TRBJ2-1; TRBD2 is a possible D gene (5 bases). The ends were cut back, 4 bases at V and 4 bases at J, with 15 bases in the middle. There are 15 residues in the CDR3. In germline, CDR1 is SGHRS, CDR2 YFSETQ. CDR3 nucleotides: TGCGCCAGCAGCCCGGACTCCAATGCGTACAATGAGCAGTTCTTC. It translates to CASSPDSNAYNEQFF. The full variable domain, in which reference TRBV5-1 and TRBJ2-1 provide the parts outside the CDR3, is KAGVTQTPRYLIKTRGQQVTLSCSPISGHRSVSWYQQTPGQGLQFLFEYFSETQRNKGNFPGRFSGRQFSNSRSEMNVSTLELGDSALYLCASSPDSNAYNEQFFGPGTRLTVL.